A selection of T cell receptor beta chains follows, all from one sample in a study of cytomegalovirus exposure and HLA in healthy donors. Method: immunoSEQ multiplex PCR; TCRdb's copy keeps in-frame clones and lacks some. In the table there are about 190,000 clones, about four fifths of which are singletons. The sequenced sample consisted of PBMCs. The receptors come from a man aged 18 to 29 in good health and CMV-seronegative. CDR3s include the opening cysteine and the closing phenylalanine or tryptophan. A D gene is named only where the DNA matches it firmly. Rows may omit the clone size; those that give it use once, few, many or a size class.

D gene,clone size,J gene,V gene,CDR3 protein
.,.,TRBJ1-5,TRBV19,CASGYRERSNQPQHF
.,.,TRBJ2-2,TRBV7-7,CASKKEELALNTGELFF
TRBD2,.,TRBJ2-7,TRBV19,CASSIRLAGDEQYF
TRBD2,.,TRBJ2-7,TRBV5-1,CASSSVAGGQYEQYF
TRBD1,.,TRBJ1-2,TRBV29-1,CSVEAVAGGRYGYTF
.,few,TRBJ2-3,TRBV19,CASTQSRAARSDTQYF
.,.,TRBJ2-7,TRBV11-1,CASSQRVSYEQYF
.,.,TRBJ1-1,TRBV5-6,CASSLLWAPTEAFF
TRBD1,.,TRBJ2-5,TRBV7-7,CASSRDSQETQYF
TRBD2,.,.,TRBV2,CASRRLAGEGTYEQYF
TRBD2,.,TRBJ2-5,TRBV11-1,CASSSGLAGGLGETQYF
.,.,TRBJ2-7,TRBV5-6,CASSLAISYEQYF
TRBD2,few,TRBJ2-1,TRBV7-2,CASSLVLAGENEQFF
TRBD2,.,TRBJ2-5,TRBV14,CASSPRLAGETQYF
TRBD1,few,TRBJ1-5,TRBV28,CASSPRQGPQPQHF
TRBD1,.,TRBJ1-1,TRBV7-9,CASSRTTAGTGIAEAFF
.,.,TRBJ2-5,TRBV5-1,CASSLVGEETQYF
TRBD2,.,TRBJ2-1,TRBV5-8,CASSLRGLAGGVQFF
TRBD1,.,TRBJ2-1,TRBV28,CASSDWTGRGNEQFF
TRBD1,few,TRBJ1-6,TRBV7-8,CATGGNSPLHF
TRBD1,once,TRBJ2-7,TRBV29-1,CSVEEGQGVNEQYF
TRBD1,.,TRBJ2-7,TRBV27,CASSFLRQGGNEQYF